Sequencing of this TCR beta chain was carried out in a study of T cell repertoires in cytomegalovirus infection. Study in general: Based on public TCR beta signatures, there were indications of CMV infection and of a matching HLA type.

Trimming stripped 2 bases from V and 8 bases from J, with 10 bases between. The CDR3 spans 13 residues. Germline V gives CDR1 SEHNR, CDR2 FQNEAQ (reference sequence). Via MiXCR, TCRdb re-called the reads, giving one row per CDR3 protein. The repertoire has roughly 920,000 distinct CDR3 sequences, roughly 31% of them found once; the top ten carry around an eighth. As to this clonotype: Its target is not known.

The genes are TRBV7-9 and TRBJ2-1; no clear D. The sequenced sample was cultured CD8+ T cells from PBMCs, obtained from culture after CMV antigen stimulation. This receptor was obtained from a human donor in good health (CMV status not recorded). Some clones in this sample may be carry-over from other donors' samples. The CDR3 protein is CASSLWEGHEQFF. DNA of the CDR3: TGTGCCAGCAGCTTATGGGAAGGTCATGAGCAGTTCTTC.